This T cell receptor beta chain was recovered during a study of identical twins. This clonotype was seen a few times. The length of the CDR3 is 18 residues. The ends lost 6 bases at V and 2 bases at J; junction bases unmatched: 10. In every case, the donor was a healthy Caucasian. Using its own MiXCR run on the 5' RACE reads, TCRdb lists one record per CDR3 protein. The sample lists about 470,000 distinct CDR3 sequences, about 24% occurring once. The sample was also linked to a second study, of T cells expressing NK-cell markers. Per that study: Six or seven donors showed dominant NKG2C+ clonotypes comprising about 1.0-7.5% of their CD8+ T cells.

This receptor was taken from a woman between 18 and 30 years old in good health. The sequencing input was CD4+ T cells sorted from blood. The rearrangement joins TRBV12-3 or TRBV12-4 to TRBJ2-2; 12 nucleotides line up with TRBD2. In DNA, the CDR3 is TGTGCCAGCAGCCCAACTAGCGGGGGGTCCCCCAACACCGGGGAGCTGTTTTTT. It is translated as CASSPTSGGSPNTGELFF.